Each of the 9 T cell receptor beta chains below was sequenced from the same sample in a study of T cells in Graves' hyperthyroidism and ophthalmopathy. RNA transcripts gave rise to amplified TCR beta CDR3 regions. Carried out on the TCR CDR3, a first-round RT-PCR used the HTBI primer set. TCRdb analysed the multiplex PCR reads with MiXCR anew, one entry per CDR3 protein. The table includes around 500,000 distinct CDR3 sequences, roughly 16% detected once. Input material: blood. The origin of the receptors is a young woman with Graves' ophthalmopathy.

This sequence joins TRBV3-1 and TRBJ2-2; D possibly corresponds to TRBD2 (5 bases). V shed 3 bases and J shed 6 bases, with 14 bases lying between them. The CDR3 length is 15 residues. CDR1 is LGHDT and CDR2 is YNNKEL in the germline V gene (reference sequence). CDR3 region: CASSHLGELAGELFF. CDR3 in DNA: TGTGCCAGCAGCCACTTGGGAGAATTAGCCGGGGAGCTGTTTTTT.

The chain joins TRBV20-1 to TRBJ2-2; TRBD2 matches at 7 bases. V shed 6 bases, J shed 10 bases, and the junction held 17 bases outside the gene matches. Germline V gene lookup returns CDR1 DFQATT and CDR2 SNEGSKA (reference sequence). The CDR3 is made up of 15 amino acids. The CDR3 DNA is TGCAGTGCCAGTCGGCCGACTAGCCCGCCCCCGGAGCTGTTTTTT. It yields the protein CSASRPTSPPPELFF.

The table lists this clonotype with a few counts. The rearrangement joins TRBV15 to TRBJ1-5; weak D call: TRBD1 (6 bases). Trimming cost V 3 bases and J 3 bases, with 15 bases left between them. Germline assignment: CDR1 LNHNV and CDR2 YYDKDF (reference sequence). The CDR3 consists of 16 residues. The DNA for the CDR3 is TGTGCCACCAGCAGGTCGACCGGGGGCCCCAATCAGCCCCAGCATTTT. It is translated as CATSRSTGGPNQPQHF.

This clonotype was seen more than once but under ten times. This rearrangement joins TRBV5-1 to TRBJ1-2, with D perhaps TRBD1 (6 bases). This CDR3 region has 14 residues. V dropped 3 bases and J dropped 8 bases, with 17 bases sitting between them. Germline assignment: CDR1 SGHRS and CDR2 YFSETQ. Here the CDR3 reads CASSSARTEEGYTF. The CDR3 DNA sequence: TGCGCCAGCAGCTCTGCTCGGACAGAGGAAGGCTACACCTTC.

This clonotype was picked up many times. The chain couples TRBV10-3 to TRBJ2-3; D might be TRBD2 (5 bases). Trimming took 9 bases from V and 3 from J, leaving 13 bases between them. CDR3 size: 13 residues. The germline CDR1 and CDR2 sequences are ENHRY and SYGVKD. CDR3: CAISAEGTDTQYF. In nucleotides, the CDR3 is TGTGCCATTAGCGCCGAAGGGACAGATACGCAGTATTTT.

This clonotype was seen many times. The chain is built from TRBV28 and TRBJ2-7; D is possibly TRBD2 (5 bases). Germline V CDR1 and CDR2: MDHEN, SYDVKM. The CDR3 contains 14 residues. V dropped 3 bases and J dropped 4 bases, with 13 bases sitting between them. The CDR3 nucleotides are TGTGCCAGCAGTTTCGCCGGGAACGAATACGAGCAGTACTTC. It is translated as CASSFAGNEYEQYF.

The chain links TRBV6-5 to TRBJ2-7; maybe TRBD1 (5 bases). Germline V gene data show CDR1 as MNHEY and CDR2 as SVGAGI. V was shortened by 2 bases and J by 5 bases, with 13 bases between the two germline ends. CDR3 length: 14 amino acids. In DNA, the CDR3 is TGTGCCAGCAGTTACCCAGGGCAGGGAAACGAGCAGTACTTC. It specifies CASSYPGQGNEQYF.

The rearrangement uses TRBV6-2 or TRBV6-3 and TRBJ2-2; 7 bases agree with TRBD2. The V segment lost 2 bases and the J segment 8 bases; nucleotides outside the gene matches: 14. Germline assignment: CDR1 MNHEY and CDR2 SVGEGT. The CDR3 has 17 residues. The CDR3 region has the DNA TGTGCCAGCAGTTACCAGGGCGGGAGAATTTCGATTGGGGAGCTGTTTTTT. The encoded protein is CASSYQGGRISIGELFF.

With regard to this clonotype: The junction differs from germline at one of its ends, possibly a read error. The rearrangement uses TRBV7-2 and TRBJ1-2; TRBD1 matches at 9 bases. Germline lookup yields CDR1 SGHTA and CDR2 FQGNSA. This CDR3 is 16 amino acids long. In DNA form, the CDR3 reads TGCGCCAGCAGCTCCTATACAGGGGGCGCGGGCTATGGCTACACCTTC. Translation gives CASSSYTGGAGYGYTF.